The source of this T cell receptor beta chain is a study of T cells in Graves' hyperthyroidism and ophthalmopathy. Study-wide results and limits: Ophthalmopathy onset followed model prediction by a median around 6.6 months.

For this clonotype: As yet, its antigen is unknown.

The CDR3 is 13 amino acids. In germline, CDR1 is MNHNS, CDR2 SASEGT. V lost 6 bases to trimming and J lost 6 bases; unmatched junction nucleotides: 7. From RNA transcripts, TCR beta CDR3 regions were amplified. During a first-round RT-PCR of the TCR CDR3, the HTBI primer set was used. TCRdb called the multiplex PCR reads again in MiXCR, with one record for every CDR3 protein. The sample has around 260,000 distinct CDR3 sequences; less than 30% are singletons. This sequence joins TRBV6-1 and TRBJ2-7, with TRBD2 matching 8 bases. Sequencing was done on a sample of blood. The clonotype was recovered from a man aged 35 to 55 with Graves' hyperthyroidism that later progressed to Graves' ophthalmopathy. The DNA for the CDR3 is TGTGCCAGCAGGCCGGGACTAGGAAGCGAGCAGTACTTC. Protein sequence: CASRPGLGSEQYF.